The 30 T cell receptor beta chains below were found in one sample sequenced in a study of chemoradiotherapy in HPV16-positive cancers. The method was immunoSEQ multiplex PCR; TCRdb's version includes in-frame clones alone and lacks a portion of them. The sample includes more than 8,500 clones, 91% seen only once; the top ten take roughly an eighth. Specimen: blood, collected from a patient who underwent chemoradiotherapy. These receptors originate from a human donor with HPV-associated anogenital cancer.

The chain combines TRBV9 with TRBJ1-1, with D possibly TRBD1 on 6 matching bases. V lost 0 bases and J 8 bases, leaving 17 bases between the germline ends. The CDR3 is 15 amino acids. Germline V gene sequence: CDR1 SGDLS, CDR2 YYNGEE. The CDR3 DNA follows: TGTGCCAGCAGCGTAGTAGGGGGATCCGGGGCAGAAGCTTTCTTT. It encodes CASSVVGGSGAEAFF.

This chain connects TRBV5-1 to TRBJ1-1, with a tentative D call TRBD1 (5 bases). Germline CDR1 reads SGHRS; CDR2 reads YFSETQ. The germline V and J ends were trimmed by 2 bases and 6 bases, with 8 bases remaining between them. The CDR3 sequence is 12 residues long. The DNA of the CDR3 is TGCGCCAGCAGCTTCGGGGGGGCTGAAGCTTTCTTT. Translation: CASSFGGAEAFF.

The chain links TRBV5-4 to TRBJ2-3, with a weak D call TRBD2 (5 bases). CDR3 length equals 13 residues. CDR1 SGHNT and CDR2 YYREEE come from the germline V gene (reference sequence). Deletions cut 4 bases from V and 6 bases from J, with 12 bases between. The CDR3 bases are TGTGCCAGCAGCGGCGGGTATACCGATACGCAGTATTTT. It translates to CASSGGYTDTQYF.

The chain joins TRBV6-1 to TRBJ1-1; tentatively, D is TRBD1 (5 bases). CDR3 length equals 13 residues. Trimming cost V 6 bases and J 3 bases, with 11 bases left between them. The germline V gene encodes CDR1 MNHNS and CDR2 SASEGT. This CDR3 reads CASSRVWDTEAFF. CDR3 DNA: TGTGCCAGCAGCAGGGTATGGGACACTGAAGCTTTCTTT.

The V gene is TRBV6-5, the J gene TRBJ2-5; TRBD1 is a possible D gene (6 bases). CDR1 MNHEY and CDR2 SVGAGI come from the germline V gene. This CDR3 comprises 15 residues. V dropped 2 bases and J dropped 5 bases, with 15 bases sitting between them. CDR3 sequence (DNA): TGTGCCAGCAGTTACGACCAGATGAGGGGGGAGACCCAGTACTTC. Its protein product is CASSYDQMRGETQYF.

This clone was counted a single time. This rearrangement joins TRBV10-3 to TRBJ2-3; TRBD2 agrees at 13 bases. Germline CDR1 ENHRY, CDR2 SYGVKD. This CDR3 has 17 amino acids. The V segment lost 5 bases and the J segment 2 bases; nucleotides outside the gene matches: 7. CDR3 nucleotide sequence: TGTGCCATCAGTTTTTCCGGGACTAGCGGGGACACAGATACGCAGTATTTT. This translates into CAISFSGTSGDTDTQYF.

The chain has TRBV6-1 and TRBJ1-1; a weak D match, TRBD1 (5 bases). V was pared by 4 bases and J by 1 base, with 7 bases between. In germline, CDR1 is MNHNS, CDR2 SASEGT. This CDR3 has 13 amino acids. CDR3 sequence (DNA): TGTGCCAGCAGTGTGACAGCGAACACTGAAGCTTTCTTT. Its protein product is CASSVTANTEAFF.

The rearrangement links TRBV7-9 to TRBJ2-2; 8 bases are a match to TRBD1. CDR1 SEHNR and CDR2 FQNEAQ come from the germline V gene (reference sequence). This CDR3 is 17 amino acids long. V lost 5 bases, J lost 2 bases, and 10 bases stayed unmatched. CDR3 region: CASSPPRTGLNTGELFF. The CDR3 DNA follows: TGTGCCAGCAGCCCCCCGAGGACAGGGTTAAACACCGGGGAGCTGTTTTTT.

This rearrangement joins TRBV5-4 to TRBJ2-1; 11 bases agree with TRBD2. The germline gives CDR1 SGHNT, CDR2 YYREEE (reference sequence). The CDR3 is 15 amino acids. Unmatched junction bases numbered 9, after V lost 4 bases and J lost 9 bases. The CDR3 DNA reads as TGTGCCAGCAGCGACCGACTAGCGGGGAGTTCTGAGCAGTTCTTC. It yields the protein CASSDRLAGSSEQFF.

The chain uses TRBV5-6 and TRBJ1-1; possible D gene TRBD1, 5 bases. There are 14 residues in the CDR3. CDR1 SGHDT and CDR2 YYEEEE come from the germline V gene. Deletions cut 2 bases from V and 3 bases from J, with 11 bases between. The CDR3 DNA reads TGTGCCAGCAGCTTTGAACGGGGGTACACTGAAGCTTTCTTT. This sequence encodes CASSFERGYTEAFF.

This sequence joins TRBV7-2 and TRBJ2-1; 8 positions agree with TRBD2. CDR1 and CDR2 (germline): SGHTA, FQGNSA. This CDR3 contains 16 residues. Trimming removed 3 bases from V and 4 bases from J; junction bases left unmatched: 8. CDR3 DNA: TGTGCCAGCAGCTTGGCCGGGGCGGGGGGTTACAATGAGCAGTTCTTC. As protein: CASSLAGAGGYNEQFF.

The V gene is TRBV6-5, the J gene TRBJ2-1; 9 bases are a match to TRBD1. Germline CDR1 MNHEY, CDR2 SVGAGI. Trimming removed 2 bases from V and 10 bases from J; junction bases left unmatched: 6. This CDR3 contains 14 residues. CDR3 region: CASSYPDDRGEQFF. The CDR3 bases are TGTGCCAGCAGTTACCCCGACGACAGGGGGGAGCAGTTCTTC.

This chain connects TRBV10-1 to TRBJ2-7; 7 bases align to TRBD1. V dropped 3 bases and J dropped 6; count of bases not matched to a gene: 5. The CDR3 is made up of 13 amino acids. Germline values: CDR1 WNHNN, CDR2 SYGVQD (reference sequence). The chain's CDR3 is CASSERQGGEQYF. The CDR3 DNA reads TGCGCCAGCAGTGAAAGACAGGGTGGCGAGCAGTACTTC.

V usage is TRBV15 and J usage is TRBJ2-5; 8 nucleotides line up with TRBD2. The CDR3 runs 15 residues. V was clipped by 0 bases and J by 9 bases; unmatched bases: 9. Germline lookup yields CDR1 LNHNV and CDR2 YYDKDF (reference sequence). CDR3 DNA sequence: TGTGCCACCAGCAGAGAGGCGGGGGGCCCGGGGCCCCAGTACTTC. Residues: CATSREAGGPGPQYF.

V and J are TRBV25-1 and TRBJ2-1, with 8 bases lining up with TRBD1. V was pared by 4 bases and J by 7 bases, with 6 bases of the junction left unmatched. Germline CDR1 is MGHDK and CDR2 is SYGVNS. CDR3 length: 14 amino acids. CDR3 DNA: TGTGCCAGCAGTGCGACAGGGGCCTTGAATGAGCAGTTCTTC. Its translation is CASSATGALNEQFF.

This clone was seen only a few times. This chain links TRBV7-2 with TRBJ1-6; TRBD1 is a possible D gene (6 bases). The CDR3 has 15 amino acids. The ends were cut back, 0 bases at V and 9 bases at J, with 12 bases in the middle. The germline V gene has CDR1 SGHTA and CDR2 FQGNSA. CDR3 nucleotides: TGTGCCAGCAGCTTAGCAACAGGGCCCTTTTCACCCCTCCACTTT. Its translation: CASSLATGPFSPLHF.

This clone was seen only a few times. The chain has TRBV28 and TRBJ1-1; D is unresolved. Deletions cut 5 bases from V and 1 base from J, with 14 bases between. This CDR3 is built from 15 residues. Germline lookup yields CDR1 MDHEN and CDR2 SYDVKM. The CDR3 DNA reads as TGTGCCAGCAGTCGATTGGGCACTCAGAACACTGAAGCTTTCTTT. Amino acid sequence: CASSRLGTQNTEAFF. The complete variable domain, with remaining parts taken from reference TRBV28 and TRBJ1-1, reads DVKVTQSSRYLVKRTGEKVFLECVQDMDHENMFWYRQDPGLGLRLIYFSYDVKMKEKGDIPEGYSVSREKKERFSLILESASTNQTSMYLCASSRLGTQNTEAFFGQGTRLTVV.

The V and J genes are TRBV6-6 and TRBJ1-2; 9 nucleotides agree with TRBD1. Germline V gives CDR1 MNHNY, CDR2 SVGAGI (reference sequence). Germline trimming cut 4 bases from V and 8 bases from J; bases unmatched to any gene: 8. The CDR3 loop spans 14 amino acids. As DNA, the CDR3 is TGTGCCAGCAGTTGGGGACAGGGTAACGAGGGCTACACCTTC. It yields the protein CASSWGQGNEGYTF.

The CDR3 region is CASSIGGGGTDTQYF. CDR3 DNA: TGTGCCAGTAGTATAGGCGGGGGGGGCACAGATACGCAGTATTTT. The chain uses TRBV19 and TRBJ2-3; 9 bases are a match to TRBD2. The germline CDR1 and CDR2 sequences are LNHDA and SQIVND (reference sequence). The V segment lost 1 base and the J segment 1 base; nucleotides outside the gene matches: 0. The CDR3 is made up of 15 amino acids.

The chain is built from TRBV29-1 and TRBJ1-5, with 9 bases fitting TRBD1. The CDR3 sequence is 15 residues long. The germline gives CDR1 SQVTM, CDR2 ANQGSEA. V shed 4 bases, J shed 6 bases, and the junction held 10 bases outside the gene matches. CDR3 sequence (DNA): TGCAGCGTTGCAGACGGGGACAGGGAGGGTCAGCCCCAGCATTTT. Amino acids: CSVADGDREGQPQHF.

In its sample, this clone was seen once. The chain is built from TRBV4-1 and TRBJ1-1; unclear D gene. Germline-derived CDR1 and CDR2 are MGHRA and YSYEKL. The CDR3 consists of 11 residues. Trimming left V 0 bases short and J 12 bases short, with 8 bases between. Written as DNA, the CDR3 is TGCGCCAGCAGCCAAGAAAGACGGACTTTCTTT. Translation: CASSQERRTFF.

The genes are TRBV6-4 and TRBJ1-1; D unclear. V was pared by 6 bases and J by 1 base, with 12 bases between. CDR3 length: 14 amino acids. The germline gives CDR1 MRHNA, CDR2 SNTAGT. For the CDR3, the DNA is TGTGCCAGCAGCAAAACATGGGGGAACACTGAAGCTTTCTTT. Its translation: CASSKTWGNTEAFF.

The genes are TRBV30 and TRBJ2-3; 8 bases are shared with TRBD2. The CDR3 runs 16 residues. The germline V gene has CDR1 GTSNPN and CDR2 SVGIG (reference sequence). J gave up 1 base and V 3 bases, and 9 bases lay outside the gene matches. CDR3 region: CAWRGSGGAGTDTQYF. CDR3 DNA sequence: TGTGCCTGGAGGGGCTCCGGGGGGGCAGGCACAGATACGCAGTATTTT.

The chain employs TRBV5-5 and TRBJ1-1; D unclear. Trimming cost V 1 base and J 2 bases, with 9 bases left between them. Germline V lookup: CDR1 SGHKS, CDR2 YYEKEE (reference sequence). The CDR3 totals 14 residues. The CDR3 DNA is TGTGCCAGCAGCTTGCTTCCGGAAAACACTGAAGCTTTCTTT. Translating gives CASSLLPENTEAFF.

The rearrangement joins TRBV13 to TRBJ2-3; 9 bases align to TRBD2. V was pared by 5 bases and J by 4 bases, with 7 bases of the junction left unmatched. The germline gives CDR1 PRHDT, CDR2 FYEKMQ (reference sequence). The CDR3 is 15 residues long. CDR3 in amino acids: CASSARGGGADTQYF. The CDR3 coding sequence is TGTGCCAGCAGCGCGCGGGGGGGCGGCGCAGATACGCAGTATTTT.

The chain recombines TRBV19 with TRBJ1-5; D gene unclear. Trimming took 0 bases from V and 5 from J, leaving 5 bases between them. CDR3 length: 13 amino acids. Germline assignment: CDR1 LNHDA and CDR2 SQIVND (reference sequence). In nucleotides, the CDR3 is TGTGCCAGTAGTATAGACAGAGATCAGCCCCAGCATTTT. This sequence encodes CASSIDRDQPQHF.

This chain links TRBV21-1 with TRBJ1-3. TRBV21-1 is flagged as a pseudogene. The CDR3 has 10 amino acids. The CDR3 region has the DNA TGTGCCAGCAGCACTACCCCCATATATTTT. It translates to CASSTTPIYF.

CDR3 sequence: CASSPRAGGLETQYF. The DNA of the CDR3 is TGCGCCAGCAGCCCCAGGGCGGGGGGGCTCGAGACCCAGTACTTC. V gene TRBV5-1 combines with J gene TRBJ2-5, with 9 bases that match TRBD2. The J segment lost 5 bases and the V segment lost 4 bases, leaving 9 bases of the junction unmatched. Looked up from germline, CDR1 is SGHRS and CDR2 is YFSETQ. This CDR3 region has 15 residues.

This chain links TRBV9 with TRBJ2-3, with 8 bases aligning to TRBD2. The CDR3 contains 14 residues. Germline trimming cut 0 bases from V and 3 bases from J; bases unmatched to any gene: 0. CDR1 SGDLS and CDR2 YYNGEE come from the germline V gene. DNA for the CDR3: TGTGCCAGCAGCGTAGAGCGGGGGACAGATACGCAGTATTTT. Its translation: CASSVERGTDTQYF.

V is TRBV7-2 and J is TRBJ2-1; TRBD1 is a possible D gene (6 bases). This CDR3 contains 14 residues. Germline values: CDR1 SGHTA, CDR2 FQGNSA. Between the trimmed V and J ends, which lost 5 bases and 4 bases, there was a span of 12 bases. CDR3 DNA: TGTGCCAGCAGCCACCGGGACACATACAATGAGCAGTTCTTC. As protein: CASSHRDTYNEQFF.